This T cell receptor beta chain was captured in a study of OX40 agonist ivuxolimab in advanced cancers. Sequencing used immunoSEQ multiplex PCR; TCRdb keeps in-frame clones, though not all of them. The sample shows around 40,000 clones, roughly 84% of them seen only once. The specimen was CD4+ or CD8+ T cells sorted from blood, collected in a trial of the OX40 agonist ivuxolimab. This receptor was identified in an adult with an advanced solid tumor such as melanoma, head and neck, liver or kidney cancer.

The CDR3: CASSQEEADRTNTQYF. For the CDR3, the DNA is TGTGCCAGCAGCCAAGAGGAGGCGGACCGGACTAATACGCAGTATTTT. The chain recombines TRBV4-2 with TRBJ2-3; tentatively, D is TRBD2 (6 bases). Germline assignment: CDR1 LGHNA and CDR2 YNFKEQ. The CDR3 is 16 amino acids. The V end lost 0 bases, the J end lost 7 bases, and 17 bases lay between the germline ends.